Listed below are T cell receptor beta chains from one sample, sequenced in a study of blood T cells in healthy people across ages. TCRdb independently ran MiXCR on the 5' RACE reads; one entry per CDR3 protein. This repertoire shows approximately 730,000 distinct CDR3 sequences, about 48% found once; its top ten account for approximately 41%. Sequences were obtained from blood. Every receptor here comes from a man older than 75 in good health. CDR3s include the opening cysteine and the closing phenylalanine or tryptophan. The D gene is left open where the match is weak. Clone size is not always given. Where it is, it says once, few, many or a class for expanded clones.

>TRBD2|.|TRBJ2-1|15|TRBV11-2
CASSLKASGSNEQFF
TGTGCCAGCAGCTTGAAGGCTAGCGGGAGCAATGAGCAGTTCTTC
>TRBD1|.|TRBJ1-1|16|TRBV7-2
CASSPQRTGRNTEAFF
TGTGCCAGCAGTCCCCAGAGGACAGGGAGGAACACTGAAGCTTTCTTT
>.|.|TRBJ2-7|13|TRBV20-1
CSAIDGSRYEQYF
TGCAGTGCTATAGATGGGAGTCGCTACGAGCAGTACTTC
>TRBD1|.|TRBJ1-5|15|TRBV15
CATSKDRASNQPQHF
TGTGCCACCAGCAAGGACAGGGCTAGCAATCAGCCCCAGCATTTT
>.|.|TRBJ2-1|14|TRBV2
CASNGGGQYNEQFF
TGTGCCAGCAACGGAGGGGGACAATACAATGAGCAGTTCTTC
>TRBD1|.|TRBJ2-7|15|TRBV13
CASSPPGQGLREQYF
TGTGCCAGCAGCCCCCCGGGACAGGGGTTACGCGAGCAGTACTTC
>.|.|TRBJ2-5|16|TRBV5-1
CASSPGLARSQETQYF
TGCGCCAGCAGCCCAGGGCTAGCGAGATCTCAAGAGACCCAGTACTTC
>.|.|TRBJ2-4|13|TRBV6-1
CASSALERHIQYF
TGTGCCAGCAGTGCGCTGGAAAGGCACATTCAGTACTTC
>.|.|TRBJ2-7|13|TRBV28
CASSTQSPHEQYF
TGTGCCAGCAGTACCCAGTCTCCCCACGAGCAGTACTTC
>.|.|TRBJ1-1|14|TRBV5-1
CASSYGQPNTEAFF
TGCGCCAGCAGCTACGGACAGCCGAACACTGAAGCTTTCTTT
>TRBD2|.|TRBJ2-7|14|TRBV14
CASSQGGGTAEQYF
TGTGCCAGCAGCCAAGGCGGGGGGACGGCCGAGCAGTACTTC
>.|.|TRBJ2-7|16|TRBV5-1
CASSPGSSTASYEQYF
TGCGCCAGCAGCCCAGGTTCATCGACAGCCTCCTACGAGCAGTACTTC
>.|.|TRBJ2-3|14|TRBV28
CASSLLGVSDTRYF
TGTGCCAGCAGTTTATTGGGAGTATCCGATACGCGGTATTTT
>TRBD1|.|TRBJ2-1|15|TRBV5-1
CASSSRQGRRNEQFF
TGCGCCAGCAGCTCCCGACAGGGGAGGAGGAATGAGCAGTTCTTC
>TRBD2|few|TRBJ2-3|15|TRBV2
CASTHPGLAGIYAYF
TGTGCCAGCACCCATCCGGGACTAGCGGGGATATACGCGTATTTT
>TRBD1|.|TRBJ2-1|14|TRBV20-1
CSARVTTGWNEQFF
TGCAGTGCTAGAGTTACGACAGGGTGGAATGAGCAGTTCTTC
>TRBD1|.|TRBJ1-1|14|TRBV7-3
CASSKTGPNTEAFF
TGTGCCAGCAGCAAGACAGGGCCGAACACTGAAGCTTTCTTT
>.|.|TRBJ1-2|13|TRBV6-4
CASSRTVYYGYTF
TGTGCCAGCAGCCGGACAGTATACTATGGCTACACCTTC
>.|.|TRBJ2-5|13|TRBV3-1
CASSPTIQETQYF
TGTGCCAGCAGCCCGACAATCCAAGAGACCCAGTACTTC
>.|.|TRBJ2-7|15|TRBV28
CASKGGRFGRPEQYF
TGTGCCAGCAAGGGGGGGAGGTTCGGGAGACCCGAGCAGTACTTC
>TRBD1|.|TRBJ1-2|16|TRBV29-1
CSVWGQGVGRNYGYTF
TGCAGCGTTTGGGGACAGGGGGTAGGTCGTAACTATGGCTACACCTTC